This is a list of T cell receptor beta chains from one sample in a study of T-cell memory formation after mild COVID-19. TCRdb redid the calling of the 5' RACE reads with MiXCR, one entry per CDR3 protein. The sample lists around 250,000 distinct CDR3 sequences; roughly 16% were seen once. The sample consisted of PBMCs or a T cell subset sorted from them (not recorded which). The receptors shown here come from a man aged 18 to 30 who had mild COVID-19 (a few samples of this study predate the infection). Cell type and time point are not known. Each CDR3 is given with its conserved first and last residue. The D gene is left open where the match is weak. Size tells how often a clone was seen (once, few, many) or the class of an expanded clone, and some rows leave it out.

V	D	size	J	DNA	CDR3
TRBV24-1	TRBD1	NA	TRBJ2-5	TGTGCCACCAGTGATTCTTCTGACAGGGCCGGGGAGACCCAGTACTTC	CATSDSSDRAGETQYF
TRBV6-5	NA	NA	TRBJ2-5	TGTGCCAGCAGTTACAATGGGGATCTTTTTCAGTACTTC	CASSYNGDLFQYF
TRBV20-1	TRBD2	few	TRBJ2-7	TGCAGTGCCGTTAGCGGGGGGCTTACCTACGAGCAGTACTTC	CSAVSGGLTYEQYF
TRBV12-3/TRBV12-4	NA	NA	TRBJ1-3	TGTGCCAGCAGTATTGATCCGATTGGAAACACCATATATTTT	CASSIDPIGNTIYF
TRBV6-5	NA	medium-sized	TRBJ1-1	TGTGCCAGCAGTTACTACCCCGGTCGGGGCACTGAAGCTTTCTTT	CASSYYPGRGTEAFF
TRBV7-2	TRBD1	NA	TRBJ2-3	TGTGCCAGCAGCCCAACTACAGGGGCCCCCACAGATACGCAGTATTTT	CASSPTTGAPTDTQYF
TRBV24-1	TRBD1	NA	TRBJ2-2	TGTGCCACCACTTCCGGGGACAGGCAAGGGGAGCTGTTTTTT	CATTSGDRQGELFF
TRBV27	NA	NA	TRBJ1-1	TGTGCCAGCAGTCTACGGGAGAGGGGCACTGAAGCTTTCTTT	CASSLRERGTEAFF
TRBV7-9	NA	NA	TRBJ2-2	TGTGCCAGCAGCATCCAAGAGACCGGGGAGCTGTTTTTT	CASSIQETGELFF
TRBV12-3/TRBV12-4	TRBD1	NA	TRBJ2-1	TGTGCCAGCAGTTTAAGGCGACAGGGGGAGGCCAATGAGCAGTTCTTC	CASSLRRQGEANEQFF
TRBV6-5	NA	NA	TRBJ2-3	TGTGCCAGCAAATTCCCCGATGGGTCGGGCACAGATACGCAGTATTTT	CASKFPDGSGTDTQYF
TRBV12-3/TRBV12-4	TRBD1	many	TRBJ2-3	TGTGCCAGCAGCAGGACAGGGACCTACACAGATACGCAGTATTTT	CASSRTGTYTDTQYF
TRBV28	NA	few	TRBJ2-6	TGTGCCAGCAGTCCTCAGTATTTCTCTGGGGCCAACGTCCTGACTTTC	CASSPQYFSGANVLTF
TRBV4-2	TRBD1	NA	TRBJ1-5	TGTGCCAGCAGCCAACTTCTCACAGGGGGAGGCCAGCCCCAGCATTTT	CASSQLLTGGGQPQHF
TRBV20-1	TRBD2	NA	TRBJ2-3	TGCAGTGCTAGAGTCCGGACTAGAACTACGCAGTATTTT	CSARVRTRTTQYF
TRBV5-1	NA	NA	TRBJ2-3	TGCGCCAGCAGACGGCAGGACATCGCCACAGATACGCAGTATTTT	CASRRQDIATDTQYF